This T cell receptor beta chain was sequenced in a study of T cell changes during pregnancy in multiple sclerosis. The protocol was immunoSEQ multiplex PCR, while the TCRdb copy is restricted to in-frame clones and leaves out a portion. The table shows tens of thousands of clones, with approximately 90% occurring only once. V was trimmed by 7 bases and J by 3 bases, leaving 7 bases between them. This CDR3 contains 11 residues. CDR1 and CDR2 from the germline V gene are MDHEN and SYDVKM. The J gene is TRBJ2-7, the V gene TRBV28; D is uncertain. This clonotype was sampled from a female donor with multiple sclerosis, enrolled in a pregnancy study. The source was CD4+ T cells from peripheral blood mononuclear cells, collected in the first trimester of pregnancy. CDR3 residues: CASTLGYEQYF. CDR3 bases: TGTGCCAGCACTCTAGGCTACGAGCAGTACTTC.